The 11 T cell receptor beta chains in this list originate from one sample, sequenced in a study of blood T cell repertoires in COVID-19. Assay used: immunoSEQ multiplex PCR; TCRdb lists only in-frame clones, some missing. This table holds about 27,000 clones, around 87% found once. The source material was peripheral blood. The receptors originated from a man aged 50 to 59 with active COVID-19.

By sample share, this clone is large. This rearrangement joins TRBV14 to TRBJ1-4; no clear D gene. Germline CDR1 and CDR2: SGHDN and FVKESK. There are 24 residues in the CDR3. Trimming shortened V by 4 bases and J by 8 bases, and 44 bases separated the two germline ends. The DNA for the CDR3 is TGTGCCAGCAGCCCGCCTATAGAGGGCGGCTCCCTGGCGGGTCCTCTGTGGACTACCGAAAAACTGTTTTTT. It specifies CASSPPIEGGSLAGPLWTTEKLFF. The full variable domain, completed using reference TRBV14 and TRBJ1-4, is EAGVTQFPSHSVIEKGQTVTLRCDPISGHDNLYWYRRVMGKEIKFLLHFVKESKQDESGMPNNRFLAERTGGTYSTLKVQPAELEDSGVYFCASSPPIEGGSLAGPLWTTEKLFFGSGTQLSVL.

This rearrangement joins TRBV6-6 to TRBJ2-1; 7 nucleotides agree with TRBD2. The V gene's germline CDR1 is MNHNY and CDR2 SVGAGI (reference sequence). The CDR3 contains 14 residues. Trimming cost V 7 bases and J 2 bases; bases outside gene matches: 5. CDR3 nucleotide sequence: TGTGCCAGCACCACGGGGGGTCCCTACAATGAGCAGTTCTTC. Its protein product is CASTTGGPYNEQFF.

The V and J genes are TRBV24-1 and TRBJ1-2, with D hard to call. This CDR3 is built from 11 residues. Germline CDR1 reads KGHDR; CDR2 reads SFDVKD. V lost 5 bases, J lost 7 bases, and 7 bases lay in between. The CDR3 DNA sequence: TGTGCCACCAGTGTCGGGTCTGGCTACACCTTC. It yields the protein CATSVGSGYTF.

The gene calls are TRBV27 and TRBJ1-1; weak D call: TRBD1 (5 bases). The germline V gene has CDR1 MNHEY and CDR2 SMNVEV (reference sequence). The CDR3 is made up of 13 amino acids. Trimming cost V 1 base and J 3 bases, with 6 bases left between them. This chain's CDR3 is CASSLWGDTEAFF. DNA for the CDR3: TGTGCCAGCAGTTTATGGGGGGACACTGAAGCTTTCTTT.

The J gene is TRBJ2-1, the V gene TRBV24-1, with 11 bases aligning to TRBD2. CDR3 size: 20 residues. V trimming: 2 bases; J trimming: 0 bases; junction bases outside the gene matches: 11. Germline V gene data show CDR1 as KGHDR and CDR2 as SFDVKD. CDR3 loop: CATSDSRGLAGGPSYNEQFF. The CDR3 DNA sequence: TGTGCCACCAGTGATTCCCGGGGGCTAGCGGGGGGTCCCTCCTACAATGAGCAGTTCTTC.

The chain recombines TRBV4-1 with TRBJ1-6; perhaps TRBD1 as D (6 bases). The CDR3 totals 18 residues. Trimming shortened V by 4 bases and J by 7 bases, and 23 bases separated the two germline ends. Germline V gene sequence: CDR1 MGHRA, CDR2 YSYEKL. The CDR3 reads CASSRLPIGGGGNSPLHF. CDR3 sequence (DNA): TGCGCCAGCAGCCGGCTTCCTATTGGGGGAGGGGGGAATTCACCCCTCCACTTT.

The rearrangement joins TRBV19 to TRBJ2-3; 9 bases map to TRBD1. The ends lost 7 bases at V and 4 bases at J; junction bases unmatched: 18. Germline assignment: CDR1 LNHDA and CDR2 SQIVND (reference sequence). The CDR3 is made up of 18 amino acids. The CDR3: CASTAGGSDRGIADTQYF. Written as DNA, the CDR3 is TGTGCCAGTACCGCGGGTGGGTCGGACAGGGGTATCGCAGATACGCAGTATTTT.

The chain joins TRBV4-3 to TRBJ2-3; TRBD2 is a possible D gene (5 bases). Per germline, CDR1 LGHNA and CDR2 YSLEER. V gave up 0 bases and J gave up 5 bases, with 12 bases separating them. CDR3 length equals 15 residues. Written as DNA, the CDR3 is TGCGCCAGCAGCCAAGAGGTACTAGTGGGAGATACGCAGTATTTT. The encoded protein is CASSQEVLVGDTQYF.

This clone appeared once. Here the CDR3 reads CASNRFYSTDTQYF. CDR3 DNA sequence: TGTGCCAGCAACCGGTTTTACAGCACAGATACGCAGTATTTT. The chain joins TRBV6-5 to TRBJ2-3; D is undetermined. CDR1 MNHEY and CDR2 SVGAGI come from the germline V gene. CDR3 length equals 14 residues. Trimming removed 7 bases from V and 0 bases from J, with 11 bases in between.

The J gene is TRBJ1-2, the V gene TRBV29-1; TRBD1 is a possible D gene (5 bases). CDR3 length equals 11 residues. Germline loops: CDR1 SQVTM, CDR2 ANQGSEA. Trimming cost V 1 base and J 8 bases, with 8 bases left between them. CDR3 DNA: TGCAGCGTTGAAGGAGCAGGGGGCTACACCTTC. This gives the protein CSVEGAGGYTF.

The chain recombines TRBV20-1 with TRBJ2-1; D is ambiguous. CDR1 and CDR2 from the germline V gene are DFQATT and SNEGSKA (reference sequence). The CDR3 has 15 residues. V was shortened by 3 bases and J by 0 bases, with 12 bases between the two germline ends. CDR3 sequence (DNA): TGCAGTGCTAGTTACGGCGGTTACTCCTACAATGAGCAGTTCTTC. Protein sequence: CSASYGGYSYNEQFF.